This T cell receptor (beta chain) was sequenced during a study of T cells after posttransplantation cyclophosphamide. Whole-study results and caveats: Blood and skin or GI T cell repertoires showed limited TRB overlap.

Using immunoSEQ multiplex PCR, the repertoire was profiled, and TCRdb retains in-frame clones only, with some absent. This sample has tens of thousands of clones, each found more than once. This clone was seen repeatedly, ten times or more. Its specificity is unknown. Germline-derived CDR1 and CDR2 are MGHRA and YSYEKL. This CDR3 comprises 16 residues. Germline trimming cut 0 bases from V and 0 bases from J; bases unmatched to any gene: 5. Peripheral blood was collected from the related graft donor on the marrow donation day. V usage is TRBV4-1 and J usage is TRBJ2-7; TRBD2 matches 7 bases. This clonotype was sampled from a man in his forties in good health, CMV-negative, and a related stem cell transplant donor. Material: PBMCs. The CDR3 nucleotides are TGCGCCAGCAGCCAAGATCGAGCGGGGAGCTCCTACGAGCAGTACTTC. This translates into CASSQDRAGSSYEQYF.